Sequencing of this T cell receptor (beta chain) was carried out in a study of shared clonotypes between healthy human individuals. Genomic DNA per cell subset filled all wells of several immunoSEQ plates. TCRdb's table, derived via immunoSEQ multiplex PCR, lists solely in-frame clones and lacks some. This table has roughly 700,000 clones, approximately 74% appearing once. The CDR3 covers 13 residues. V was shortened by 4 bases and J by 5 bases, with 11 bases between the two germline ends. Germline loops: CDR1 MNHNS, CDR2 SASEGT. Adult Caucasians living in Nashville, Tennessee made up all of the donors. Into CD45RA+ naive and CD45RA-negative memory subsets, the CD4+ cells were split.

Specimen: memory CD4+ T cells sorted from blood. The subset: CD45RA-negative fraction. This clonotype was obtained from a woman in her thirties in good health. The gene calls are TRBV6-1 and TRBJ1-2; TRBD1 might be the D (5 bases). The CDR3 nucleotides are TGTGCCAGCAGTGTGGGACTCGGGTATGGCTACACCTTC. This codes for CASSVGLGYGYTF.